This is a list of T cell receptor beta chains from one sample in a study of T cell repertoires in cytomegalovirus infection. TCRdb passed the reads through MiXCR, listing each CDR3 protein once. The sample contains some 200,000 distinct CDR3 sequences, roughly 19% of which appear only once. What was sequenced was PBMCs. Source of these receptors: a human donor in good health (CMV status not recorded). Some clones in this sample may be carry-over from other donors' samples. The CDR3 runs from the conserved cysteine through the conserved F or W. A D gene is named only where the DNA matches it firmly. Size tells how often a clone was seen (once, few, many) or the class of an expanded clone, and some rows leave it out.

d_gene	v_gene	abundance	j_gene	CDR3nt	CDR3aa
-	TRBV6-2/TRBV6-3	few	TRBJ1-2	TGTGCCAGCACTCAAAGCATGCGAGGCTACACCTTC	CASTQSMRGYTF
TRBD2	TRBV7-6	few	TRBJ2-2	TGTGCCAGCAGCTTAGCGGGAGGGCTCGGGACCGGGGAGCTGTTTTTT	CASSLAGGLGTGELFF
-	TRBV12-3/TRBV12-4	few	TRBJ2-7	TGTGCCAGCAGTAAAAATTACGAGCAGTACTTC	CASSKNYEQYF
-	TRBV2	-	TRBJ1-2	TGTGCCAGCAGTGACGGACAGAACTATGGCTACACCTTC	CASSDGQNYGYTF
-	TRBV20-1	few	TRBJ2-3	TGCAGTGCTAGTTCTTTTGGACAGAGCACAGATACGCAGTATTTT	CSASSFGQSTDTQYF
-	TRBV28	few	TRBJ2-1	TGTGCCATCCTCCGGCGGGACAATGAGCAGTTCTTC	CAILRRDNEQFF
-	TRBV25-1	few	TRBJ1-1	TGTGCCAGCAGTGATTCGTCCAGGTCGGGGCCCACTGAAGCTTTCTTT	CASSDSSRSGPTEAFF
TRBD2	TRBV5-4	-	TRBJ2-5	TGTGCCAGCAGCTTGGCTAGCGGGGGGTACCAAGAGACCCAGTACTTC	CASSLASGGYQETQYF
-	TRBV12-3/TRBV12-4	-	TRBJ1-2	TGTGCCAGCAGTTTAGCCGTAGGGGTTAACTATGGCTACACCTTC	CASSLAVGVNYGYTF
-	TRBV11-2	-	TRBJ2-1	TGTGCCAGCAGCTTAGAGCCCTCCCCCGGAGCTGAGCAGTTCTTC	CASSLEPSPGAEQFF
TRBD1	TRBV10-3	many	TRBJ1-1	TGTGCCATCAGTGACACAGGGGGATACACTGAAGCTTTCTTT	CAISDTGGYTEAFF
-	TRBV13	many	TRBJ2-1	TGTGCCAGCACCCCCGGACTAAACCGCGATGAGCAGTTCTTC	CASTPGLNRDEQFF
-	TRBV10-3	-	TRBJ2-1	TGTGCCATCAGTGAGTCGACGGGAGTGGGGAATGAGCAGTTCTTC	CAISESTGVGNEQFF
TRBD2	TRBV19	few	TRBJ2-1	TGTGCCAGTACCGAGAGGGCGGGGGGCTACAATGAGCAGTTCTTC	CASTERAGGYNEQFF
TRBD1	TRBV10-3	-	TRBJ1-2	TGTGCCATCAGTTCACTTCAGGGGGGATCTGGCTACACCTTC	CAISSLQGGSGYTF
TRBD2	TRBV18	-	TRBJ2-3	TGTGCCAGCTCACCACCGACTAGCGCGAGGACAGATACGCAGTATTTT	CASSPPTSARTDTQYF
-	TRBV6-5	few	TRBJ1-2	TGTGCCAGCAGTGACAGCCACTATGGCTACACCTTC	CASSDSHYGYTF
TRBD2	TRBV7-3	-	TRBJ2-3	TGTGCCAGCAGCTTAGGGTACGCGGGAGTCACAGATACGCAGTATTTT	CASSLGYAGVTDTQYF
-	TRBV6-2/TRBV6-3	few	TRBJ2-1	TGTGCCAGCAGTTACTCGAGTGTAGGGCACAATGAGCAGTTCTTC	CASSYSSVGHNEQFF
TRBD2	TRBV20-1	few	TRBJ2-5	TGCAGTGCTAGAGTCGCGGGAGGAGAGGAGACCCAGTACTTC	CSARVAGGEETQYF
TRBD1	TRBV6-6	-	TRBJ1-5	TGTGCCAGCAGTTCGACAGGGCGCCTTGGAAATCAGCCCCAGCATTTT	CASSSTGRLGNQPQHF
-	TRBV24-1	few	TRBJ1-4	TGTGCCACCAGTGAATCAGGGAATGAAAAACTGTTTTTT	CATSESGNEKLFF
TRBD1	TRBV7-9	-	TRBJ2-7	TGTGCCAGCAGCCCAGGGGGAAACAAGTACGAGCAGTACTTC	CASSPGGNKYEQYF
-	TRBV7-3	few	TRBJ1-2	TGTGCCAGCAGCTTAGACGGTTCTAACTATGGCTACACCTTC	CASSLDGSNYGYTF
-	TRBV18	-	TRBJ1-2	TGTGCCAGCTCACCAAGGGTGGCAGGACAACCCGGGAACTATGGCTACACCTTC	CASSPRVAGQPGNYGYTF
-	TRBV6-8	-	TRBJ1-2	TGTGCCAGCAGCGAAACCCCAGGTTCAACCTACACCTTC	CASSETPGSTYTF
TRBD1	TRBV5-4	few	TRBJ2-2	TGTGCCAGCAGCTTGGACAGGGGCTGGGGGGAGCTGTTTTTT	CASSLDRGWGELFF
-	TRBV2	-	TRBJ2-3	TGTGCCAGCAACAGCCCTGCGGCAGATACGCAGTATTTT	CASNSPAADTQYF
-	TRBV7-9	many	TRBJ2-7	TGTGCCAGCAGCTTAGCCAGGGAAATCCACGAGCAGTACTTC	CASSLAREIHEQYF
-	TRBV5-4	few	TRBJ2-7	TGTGCCAGCAGCTTCTCCAGTCTTCGTCACGAGCAGTACTTC	CASSFSSLRHEQYF
-	TRBV7-9	-	TRBJ1-2	TGTGCCAGCAGCTTGAATGGCTACACCTTC	CASSLNGYTF
-	TRBV7-9	-	TRBJ2-2	TGTGCCAGCAGCCACGACCCGACCGGGGAGCTGTTTTTT	CASSHDPTGELFF
TRBD2	TRBV28	few	TRBJ2-1	TGTGCCAGCTTAGCGGGAGTAGCTGAGCAGTTCTTC	CASLAGVAEQFF
-	TRBV7-2	many	TRBJ2-1	TGTGCCAGCAGCCCCGAAAGTGGGCAGTACAATGAGCAGTTCTTC	CASSPESGQYNEQFF
-	TRBV6-5	-	TRBJ2-5	TGTGCCAGCAGTTCAGCGGGCGGGCTTCTTGGGACCCAGTACTTC	CASSSAGGLLGTQYF
-	TRBV29-1	few	TRBJ2-7	TGCAGCGTTCTCCAGGGGACCTACGAGCAGTACTTC	CSVLQGTYEQYF
-	TRBV7-2	-	TRBJ1-3	TGTGCCAGCAGCTCATATAGCGCGGCTTCTGGAAACACCATATATTTT	CASSSYSAASGNTIYF
TRBD2	TRBV7-2	-	TRBJ2-1	TGTGCCAGCAGCCGAAACGGGAGGGCCGGTAATGAGCAGTTCTTC	CASSRNGRAGNEQFF
-	TRBV2	few	TRBJ2-7	TGTGCCAGCAGACAGGACTCCTACGAGCAGTACTTC	CASRQDSYEQYF
-	TRBV7-9	-	TRBJ2-1	TGTGCCAGCAGCCCGACTAGGTATGAGCAGTTCTTC	CASSPTRYEQFF
-	TRBV6-2/TRBV6-3	-	TRBJ2-3	TGTGCCAGCAGCACCAGGGAGCGCACAGATACGCAGTATTTT	CASSTRERTDTQYF
TRBD1	TRBV5-1	few	TRBJ1-2	TGCGCCAGCAGCTTGGCCCGGCAGGGGGATCACTACACCTTC	CASSLARQGDHYTF
-	TRBV7-6	many	TRBJ1-1	TGTGCCAGCAGCTTAGGAACTCAGGGGTCAGGCACTGAAGCTTTCTTT	CASSLGTQGSGTEAFF
-	TRBV7-6	-	TRBJ2-2	TGTGCCAGCAGCTTACTTCGGGAGCTGTTTTTT	CASSLLRELFF
TRBD1	TRBV7-2	-	TRBJ1-1	TGTGCCAGCAGCCGGACAGGGGGCATCACTGAAGCTTTCTTT	CASSRTGGITEAFF
-	TRBV11-3	many	TRBJ1-2	TGTGCCAGCAGCTTGGAGGGCCGCGGATCTAACTATGGCTACACCTTC	CASSLEGRGSNYGYTF
-	TRBV7-9	many	TRBJ2-6	TGTGCCAGCAGCTTAGGACGACAGGTGCCATCTGGGGCCAACGTCCTGACTTTC	CASSLGRQVPSGANVLTF
TRBD2	TRBV5-6	few	TRBJ2-5	TGTGCCAGCAGCTTTCGTTCTTCTAGCGGGGGTCAAGAGACCCAGTACTTC	CASSFRSSSGGQETQYF
TRBD2	TRBV6-6	-	TRBJ2-5	TGTGCCAGCAACGGGGGACTAGCAGGAGAGACCCAGTACTTC	CASNGGLAGETQYF
TRBD2	TRBV7-8	many	TRBJ2-6	TGTGCCAGCAGCCCCCGGGACTACCCTGTCTCTGGGGCCAACGTCCTGACTTTC	CASSPRDYPVSGANVLTF
-	TRBV30	-	TRBJ1-3	TGTGCCTGGAGTCTTCCGGGAAACACCATATATTTT	CAWSLPGNTIYF
-	TRBV28	-	TRBJ1-4	TGTGCCAGCAGTTCCCCAGCAGGGCGGGGTGAAAAACTGTTTTTT	CASSSPAGRGEKLFF
TRBD1	TRBV12-3/TRBV12-4	-	TRBJ1-2	TGTGCCAGCACCGGAGGGACAGCTTATGGCTACACCTTC	CASTGGTAYGYTF
-	TRBV3-1	-	TRBJ2-5	TGTGCCAGCAGCCATGCTCCGGTGGGGGAGACCCAGTACTTC	CASSHAPVGETQYF
-	TRBV10-3	few	TRBJ1-6	TGTGCCATCAGTGAACTTCACGGGCCTGGGTATAATTCACCCCTCCACTTT	CAISELHGPGYNSPLHF